These 21 T cell receptor beta chains came from one sample sequenced in a study of T cells after yellow fever vaccination. Each CDR3 protein is one row after TCRdb ran MiXCR on the 5' RACE reads. Of about 120,000 distinct CDR3 sequences listed, approximately 8.4% were seen once; the top ten hold 40%. The sequencing here drew on CD8+ T cells sorted from PBMCs, taken on the day of the yellow fever booster vaccination. The receptors were sampled from a man aged 18 to 29 who received the YFV17D yellow fever vaccine.

In its sample, this clonotype was seen a few times. This chain links TRBV4-3 with TRBJ2-7; D is perhaps TRBD1 (5 bases). CDR3 length: 16 residues. Germline V gene sequence: CDR1 LGHNA, CDR2 YSLEER. Trimming removed 0 bases from V and 1 base from J, with 13 bases in between. CDR3 nucleotide sequence: TGCGCCAGCAGCCAAGATACAGGCTTCGTTTCCTACGAGCAGTACGTC. This codes for CASSQDTGFVSYEQYV.

The table lists this clonotype with a few counts. The chain couples TRBV9 to TRBJ2-3; either TRBD1 or TRBD2 may supply D (5 bases each). CDR1 and CDR2 (germline): SGDLS, YYNGEE. CDR3 length equals 14 residues. The V end was cut by 2 bases, the J end by 6 bases, with 13 bases between. CDR3 amino acids: CASSVWGTGDTQYF. DNA for the CDR3: TGTGCCAGCAGCGTCTGGGGGACCGGGGATACGCAGTATTTT.

V and J are TRBV6-5 and TRBJ1-2; D is undetermined. V was cut by 2 bases and J by 5 bases, with 9 bases left in between. There are 13 residues in the CDR3. CDR1 and CDR2 (germline): MNHEY, SVGAGI. The CDR3, as DNA: TGTGCCAGCAGTTACGAACAGCCGTATGGCTACACCTTC. Amino acids: CASSYEQPYGYTF.

V gene TRBV7-9 combines with J gene TRBJ1-1; 10 bases are a match to TRBD1. With V trimmed by 4 bases and J by 10 bases, 15 bases remained unmatched. CDR3 size: 16 residues. Germline V gene data show CDR1 as SEHNR and CDR2 as FQNEAQ (reference sequence). This CDR3 reads CASSYLGTGDVVGAFF. The CDR3 DNA is TGTGCCAGCAGCTACTTAGGGACAGGGGATGTGGTCGGAGCTTTCTTT.

The chain has TRBV12-3 or TRBV12-4 and TRBJ2-3; tentatively, D is TRBD2 (7 bases). V gave up 7 bases and J gave up 2 bases, with 10 bases separating them. The CDR3 covers 13 residues. The CDR3 bases are TGTGCCAGCACGGGGGGCCTCACAGATACGCAGTATTTT. It translates to CASTGGLTDTQYF.

The chain has TRBV20-1 and TRBJ1-5; D perhaps matches TRBD1 (5 bases). There are 14 residues in the CDR3. CDR1 is DFQATT, CDR2 SNEGSKA, per germline (reference sequence). CDR3 in DNA: TGCGCCGCCGGGGGAGGGGATAGCAATCAGCCCCAGCATTTT. Its protein is CAAGGGDSNQPQHF.

This clonotype was seen a handful of times. The chain combines TRBV4-1 with TRBJ2-3; D not certain. Germline V gives CDR1 MGHRA, CDR2 YSYEKL. This CDR3 is built from 16 residues. Trimming took 0 bases from V and 0 from J, leaving 10 bases between them. The CDR3 DNA sequence: TGCGCCAGCAGCCAAGAAGAGGTAAAGAGCACAGATACGCAGTATTTT. Its translation: CASSQEEVKSTDTQYF.

The chain couples TRBV20-1 to TRBJ2-3; D remains ambiguous. The germline CDR1 and CDR2 sequences are DFQATT and SNEGSKA (reference sequence). This CDR3 contains 13 residues. The germline V and J ends were trimmed by 4 bases and 2 bases, with 10 bases remaining between them. CDR3 residues: CSATYPDTDTQYF. The CDR3 DNA reads as TGCAGTGCTACTTATCCAGACACAGATACGCAGTATTTT.

The rearrangement joins TRBV7-7 to TRBJ2-2; the match to TRBD2 covers 13 bases. The CDR3 spans 18 residues. V was pared by 5 bases and J by 0 bases, with 6 bases of the junction left unmatched. CDR1 SSHAT and CDR2 FNYEAQ come from the germline V gene (reference sequence). The CDR3 loop reads CASSPSTSGGPNTGELFF. CDR3 DNA sequence: TGTGCCAGCAGCCCCTCGACTAGCGGGGGGCCGAACACCGGGGAGCTGTTTTTT. The full variable domain, completed using reference TRBV7-7 and TRBJ2-2, is GAGVSQSPRYKVTKRGQDVTLRCDPISSHATLYWYQQALGQGPEFLTYFNYEAQPDKSGLPSDRFSAERPEGSISTLTIQRTEQRDSAMYRCASSPSTSGGPNTGELFFGEGSRLTVL.

This clonotype was detected many times. V is TRBV7-2 and J is TRBJ1-1, with D possibly TRBD1 on 5 matching bases. This CDR3 comprises 14 residues. Germline-derived CDR1 and CDR2 are SGHTA and FQGNSA. The V gene lost 2 bases and the J gene lost 4 bases, with 11 bases spanning the gap. CDR3 in amino acids: CASSLLRASTEAFF. In DNA form, the CDR3 reads TGTGCCAGCAGCTTACTCAGGGCCAGCACTGAAGCTTTCTTT.

This rearrangement joins TRBV7-3 to TRBJ2-3, with TRBD2 identical over 9 bases. V trimming: 5 bases; J trimming: 2 bases; junction bases outside the gene matches: 5. The CDR3 consists of 15 residues. Germline V gene sequence: CDR1 SGHTA, CDR2 FQGTGA. This CDR3 reads CASSASGINTDTQYF. CDR3 DNA sequence: TGTGCCAGCAGCGCTAGCGGGATCAACACAGATACGCAGTATTTT. Drawing the rest from reference TRBV7-3 and TRBJ2-3, the complete variable domain is GAGVSQTPSNKVTEKGKYVELRCDPISGHTALYWYRQSLGQGPEFLIYFQGTGAADDSGLPNDRFFAVRPEGSVSTLKIQRTERGDSAVYLCASSASGINTDTQYFGPGTRLTVL.

This clonotype has a count of ten or more. The chain links TRBV4-3 to TRBJ2-2; a possible D gene is TRBD2 (7 bases). The V end was cut by 3 bases, the J end by 4 bases, with 15 bases between. CDR3 length: 16 residues. Per germline, CDR1 LGHNA and CDR2 YSLEER. In nucleotides, the CDR3 is TGCGCCAGCAGCCACCGGGGGGCGTTCCCCACCGGGGAGCTGTTTTTT. Translated, it gives CASSHRGAFPTGELFF.

The table lists this clonotype with a few counts. The chain uses TRBV19 and TRBJ2-6; D gene uncertain. V gave up 8 bases and J gave up 6 bases, with 14 bases separating them. Germline V gene data show CDR1 as LNHDA and CDR2 as SQIVND (reference sequence). This CDR3 is built from 14 residues. The CDR3 DNA follows: TGTGCCAGTGGCCCCCGAACAGCGGCCAACGTCCTGACTTTC. The encoded protein is CASGPRTAANVLTF. Using reference TRBV19 and TRBJ2-6 for the parts outside the CDR3, the full variable domain is DGGITQSPKYLFRKEGQNVTLSCEQNLNHDAMYWYRQDPGQGLRLIYYSQIVNDFQKGDIAEGYSVSREKKESFPLTVTSAQKNPTAFYLCASGPRTAANVLTFGAGSRLTVL.

V usage is TRBV4-1 and J usage is TRBJ2-3; TRBD2 aligns across 9 bases. The CDR3 runs 17 residues. J gave up 4 bases and V 2 bases, and 10 bases lay outside the gene matches. Germline V gene lookup returns CDR1 MGHRA and CDR2 YSYEKL. CDR3 DNA: TGCGCCAGCAGCCAATCGAGCGGGGGGTGGCAGTCAGATACGCAGTATTTT. This sequence encodes CASSQSSGGWQSDTQYF.

The chain links TRBV28 to TRBJ2-2, with D uncertain. The CDR3 contains 16 residues. Germline V gene lookup returns CDR1 MDHEN and CDR2 SYDVKM. Trimming took off 2 bases at V and 0 bases at J, with 10 bases between the two ends. CDR3 in amino acids: CASSLTGFTNTGELFF. Written as DNA, the CDR3 is TGTGCCAGCAGTTTAACTGGGTTTACGAACACCGGGGAGCTGTTTTTT.

This clonotype has ten or more counts. The J gene is TRBJ2-1, the V gene TRBV7-9; D unclear. This CDR3 has 13 residues. V was cut by 2 bases and J by 1 base, with 3 bases left in between. The germline V gene has CDR1 SEHNR and CDR2 FQNEAQ (reference sequence). CDR3 loop: CASSLQSYNEQFF. DNA for the CDR3: TGTGCCAGCAGCTTACAGTCCTACAATGAGCAGTTCTTC.

This clonotype was detected many times. The chain recombines TRBV4-2 with TRBJ2-3; possible D gene TRBD1, 7 bases. The germline V and J ends were trimmed by 0 bases and 4 bases, with 14 bases remaining between them. This CDR3 comprises 16 residues. Germline CDR1 is LGHNA and CDR2 is YNFKEQ. The CDR3 nucleotides read TGTGCCAGCAGCCAAGATGGAGGGGGCGGAGCAGATACGCAGTATTTT. Protein product: CASSQDGGGGADTQYF.

This clonotype was picked up a small number of times. This sequence joins TRBV10-3 and TRBJ2-3; D remains unclear. Germline CDR1 ENHRY, CDR2 SYGVKD. The CDR3 covers 15 residues. Trimming removed 8 bases at V and 0 bases at J, with 15 bases between. This CDR3 is CAIATPLSSTDTQYF. In DNA form, the CDR3 reads TGTGCCATCGCGACCCCTTTATCTAGCACAGATACGCAGTATTTT.

This clonotype has a handful of counts. V usage is TRBV10-3 and J usage is TRBJ1-6, with a possible D match to TRBD1 (6 bases). The CDR3 runs to 14 residues. Germline V CDR1 and CDR2: ENHRY, SYGVKD. V lost 3 bases, J lost 8 bases, and 11 bases lay in between. The CDR3 loop reads CAISDSGAHSPLHF. The DNA of the CDR3 is TGTGCCATCAGTGATTCGGGGGCGCATTCACCCCTCCACTTT.

The V and J genes are TRBV6-2 or TRBV6-3 and TRBJ2-3; D perhaps matches TRBD1 (5 bases). Germline lookup yields CDR1 MNHEY and CDR2 SVGEGT. The germline V and J ends were trimmed by 6 bases and 1 base, with 26 bases remaining between them. The CDR3 has 19 residues. CDR3 region: CASRTGYRSPSSGTDTQYF. CDR3 sequence (DNA): TGTGCCAGCAGAACCGGATACAGGTCCCCCAGTTCTGGCACAGATACGCAGTATTTT.

This chain connects TRBV6-5 to TRBJ1-1; tentative D call: TRBD1 (5 bases). CDR3 length: 14 residues. The V gene's germline CDR1 is MNHEY and CDR2 SVGAGI. With 5 bases removed from V and 1 base from J, the gap between germline ends came to 11 bases. The CDR3 reads CASSPGTENTEAFF. The CDR3 DNA reads TGTGCCAGCAGTCCCGGGACGGAGAACACTGAAGCTTTCTTT.